Listed below are T cell receptor beta chains from one sample, sequenced in a study of kidney transplant recipient with SARS-CoV-2 infection. One entry per CDR3 protein, called by TCRdb with MiXCR from the reads. The sample shows roughly 250,000 distinct CDR3 sequences, around 28% of them seen only once. Sequences were derived from a blood sample, sampled at baseline and between days 110 and 120 from a kidney transplant recipient. The receptors come from a male patient between 25 and 39 years old who had COVID-19 and was a kidney transplant recipient. Some T cells may have come from the graft donor. The CDR3 runs from the conserved cysteine through the conserved F or W. D genes are given only for firm matches. Clone size, where shown, is once, few, many, or a class for clones that have expanded.

clone_size	d_call	j_call	v_call	cdr3_nt	cdr3_aa
many	NA	TRBJ2-7	TRBV11-2	TGTGCCAGCAGCTCACTTAGAGGTGCCGGGACTGTCTACGAGCAGTACTTC	CASSSLRGAGTVYEQYF
many	NA	TRBJ2-5	TRBV3-1	TGTGCCAGCAGCAACCAAACTCCCATTTCTTTCTCTGAGACCCAGTACTTC	CASSNQTPISFSETQYF
many	NA	TRBJ1-6	TRBV7-2	TGTGCCAGCAGCTTAGGATTTGAGGGTCCCCCCTATAATTCACCCCTCCACTTT	CASSLGFEGPPYNSPLHF
many	TRBD1	TRBJ2-7	TRBV11-1	TGTGCCAGCAGCCCGCGGACAGGTGGGGCCGAGCAGTACTTC	CASSPRTGGAEQYF
few	TRBD2	TRBJ2-3	TRBV29-1	TGCAGCGTTGAGATAGCGGGATTGGATACGCAGTATTTT	CSVEIAGLDTQYF
many	TRBD1	TRBJ2-3	TRBV6-1	TGTGCCAGCAGTGAACTTTTGACAGGGATAGATACGCAGTATTTT	CASSELLTGIDTQYF
many	NA	TRBJ1-2	TRBV4-3	TGCGCCAGCAGCCTTGATATAGGACGTCGAAAGACCTATGGCTACACCTTC	CASSLDIGRRKTYGYTF
many	NA	TRBJ2-7	TRBV7-9	TGTGTCAGCAGCTTAATATCTACAGGGAAATCCTACGAGCAGTACTTC	CVSSLISTGKSYEQYF
many	NA	TRBJ1-2	TRBV7-2	TGTGCCAGCAGCATCTTCAACAGAGACGGAAAGACCTATGGCTACACCTTC	CASSIFNRDGKTYGYTF
few	NA	TRBJ1-2	TRBV9	TGTGCCAGCAGCGGGAAGGCCCGACCTTGGGGGGAAGGCTACACCTTC	CASSGKARPWGEGYTF
many	NA	TRBJ1-3	TRBV5-1	TGCGCCAGCACCAGAGATGCCGTCTCTGGAAACACCATATATTTT	CASTRDAVSGNTIYF
many	NA	TRBJ2-2	TRBV2	TGTGCCAGCAGTAGTAGTTCGCTTTTGACCGGGGAGCTGTTTTTT	CASSSSSLLTGELFF
many	TRBD2	TRBJ2-7	TRBV28	TGTGCCAGCAGTCCCAACCCCGGGACTAGGGGCTCCTACGAGCAGTACTTC	CASSPNPGTRGSYEQYF
many	NA	TRBJ2-7	TRBV19	TGTGCCAGTAGGGGACTGAGCTCCTACGAGCAGTACTTC	CASRGLSSYEQYF
many	NA	TRBJ2-5	TRBV27	TGTGCCAGCAGCCTCGAAGAGACCCAGTACTTC	CASSLEETQYF
many	TRBD2	TRBJ2-1	TRBV3-1	TGTGCCAGCAGCCGGGGACTACTTTACAATGAGCAGTTCTTC	CASSRGLLYNEQFF
NA	NA	TRBJ2-1	TRBV6-4	TGTGCCAGCAGTGAGGCGGGGTCTAGTGGGGGCCGGGAGCAGTTCTTC	CASSEAGSSGGREQFF
many	NA	TRBJ1-2	TRBV8-2	TGTGGCAGTTCTCGCGGTGATAGCCGAAAGACCTATGGCTACACCTTC	CGSSRGDSRKTYGYTF
NA	NA	TRBJ1-6	TRBV27	TGTGCCAGCAGTTTTTCAGGGTTCGGGGGGTATTCACCCCTCCACTTT	CASSFSGFGGYSPLHF
once	NA	TRBJ2-3	TRBV7-3	TGTGCCAGCAACTTAAGCGAGGGTACAGATACGCAGTATTTT	CASNLSEGTDTQYF
many	TRBD1	TRBJ1-5	TRBV12-3/TRBV12-4	TGTGCCAGCAGCTCGACAGGGGGAAATCAGCCCCAGCATTTT	CASSSTGGNQPQHF
many	TRBD1	TRBJ1-4	TRBV2	TGTGCCAGCACCGCGGGACAGGAGGGTGAAAAACTGTTTTTT	CASTAGQEGEKLFF
NA	TRBD2	TRBJ2-2	TRBV4-3	TGCGCCAGCAGCCAAGATTTAGCGGGGGTCGACACCGGGGAGCTGTTTTTT	CASSQDLAGVDTGELFF
many	TRBD1	TRBJ1-6	TRBV19	TGTGCCAGTGCCCGTTATCAGGGACAGGGGAATTCACCCCTCCACTTT	CASARYQGQGNSPLHF
many	NA	TRBJ1-2	TRBV7-5	NA	CISVPERRTEVGKTYGYTF
many	NA	TRBJ1-2	TRBV30	TGTGCCTGGAGTAACGCAAGGGATGGCTACACCTTC	CAWSNARDGYTF
many	NA	TRBJ2-2	TRBV28	TGTGCCAGCAGTTTATTTTTGGGCGGGGAGCTGTTTTTT	CASSLFLGGELFF
many	TRBD2	TRBJ2-1	TRBV6-5	TGTGCCAGCGGATTAAGCGGGACTAGCGGGAGTGGGTCCTACAATGAGCAGTTCTTC	CASGLSGTSGSGSYNEQFF
many	TRBD2	TRBJ2-2	TRBV2	TGTGCCAGCAGGACCCACGGGGCCACGGGGAGGGCCGGGGAGCTGTTTTTT	CASRTHGATGRAGELFF
many	TRBD2	TRBJ2-3	TRBV7-2	TGTGCCAGCAGCCGCGGCGGGGGAATGGGCACAGATACGCAGTATTTT	CASSRGGGMGTDTQYF
many	NA	TRBJ2-7	TRBV3-2	TGTGCCAGCAGCCCGACAGGGGCCCCCTACGAGCAGTACTTC	CASSPTGAPYEQYF
few	TRBD1	TRBJ2-7	TRBV4-2	TGTGCCAGCAGCCAAGATAGTCCGGGGACAGCCTACGAGCAGTACTTC	CASSQDSPGTAYEQYF
many	NA	TRBJ1-1	TRBV6-1	TGTGCCAGCAGTGAAGCCGGGGGGCTTGAAGCTTTCTTT	CASSEAGGLEAFF
many	NA	TRBJ1-1	TRBV7-7	TGTGCCAGCTCGCGAGAAAGGGACACTGAAGCTTTCTTT	CASSRERDTEAFF
few	NA	TRBJ2-7	TRBV5-1	TGCGCCAGCACCGACCCTTTTCGGGGAACCTACGAGCAGTACTTC	CASTDPFRGTYEQYF
many	NA	TRBJ1-2	TRBV7-2	TGTGCCAGCAGCTTAGGGGTGGAAGTGACGTATGGCTACACCTTC	CASSLGVEVTYGYTF
many	TRBD2	TRBJ2-7	TRBV3-1	TGTGCCAGCAGCCATCTAGCGGGGGCAATCTACGAGCAGTACTTC	CASSHLAGAIYEQYF
NA	NA	TRBJ2-3	TRBV10-2	TGCGCCAGCAGTGACACTCTTAGACAGAGATCTACCACAGATACGCAGTATTTT	CASSDTLRQRSTTDTQYF
many	NA	TRBJ2-2	TRBV6-4	TGTGCCAGCAGTGACTCTTGGGTAGCCGGGGAGCTGTTTTTT	CASSDSWVAGELFF
many	NA	TRBJ1-6	TRBV2	TGTGCCAGCAGTGAGGCCTGGGATTCACCCCTCCACTTT	CASSEAWDSPLHF
many	NA	TRBJ1-2	TRBV5-3	TGTGCCAGATCTCCGCCAGTGGTGAGAAAGACCTATGGCTACACCTTC	CARSPPVVRKTYGYTF
many	TRBD1	TRBJ2-2	TRBV13	TGTGCCAGCAGCAATACAGGGGCCGGGGAGCTGTTTTTT	CASSNTGAGELFF
many	NA	TRBJ1-4	TRBV10-2	TGCGCCAGCGGCTGGACACACCCGCTTGGAAAACTGTTTTTT	CASGWTHPLGKLFF
many	TRBD1	TRBJ2-2	TRBV7-2	TGTGCCAGCAGCCCATTCGCTGGACAGGGGAGGACCGGGGAGCTGTTTTTT	CASSPFAGQGRTGELFF
NA	NA	TRBJ1-2	TRBV10-1	TGCGCCAGCAGTGTGAGGGCAAGATCGCGAAAGACCTATGGCTACACCTTC	CASSVRARSRKTYGYTF
NA	NA	TRBJ1-2	TRBV7-6	TGTGCCAGCAGCCGGTTGTATGAATCTCGAAAGACCTATGGCTGCACCTTC	CASSRLYESRKTYGCTF
many	TRBD1	TRBJ1-1	TRBV18	TGTGCCAGCTCACCGGACAGGGGGCTTAACACTGAAGCTTTCTTT	CASSPDRGLNTEAFF
many	TRBD1	TRBJ2-7	TRBV10-2	TGCGCCAGCAGTGAGTCGCGGGACAGGCCTACCGAGCAGTACTTC	CASSESRDRPTEQYF
NA	NA	TRBJ1-1	TRBV29-1	TGCAGCGTTCTCTTAGCTGAAGCTTTCTTT	CSVLLAEAFF
NA	NA	TRBJ1-4	TRBV10-3	TGTGCCATCAGTGAGTCGAGTTACGGCGGGAATGAAAAACTGTTTTTT	CAISESSYGGNEKLFF
many	NA	TRBJ1-4	TRBV27	TGTGCCAGCAGTTTCGGCCCAGGGAATGAAAAACTGTTTTTT	CASSFGPGNEKLFF
many	NA	TRBJ1-5	TRBV5-1	TGCGCCAGCAGCTTGGTGGGGGAGTGGTTGCCCCAGCATTTT	CASSLVGEWLPQHF
NA	TRBD2	TRBJ2-3	TRBV20-1	TGCAGTGCTGCCCGACTAGCGGGAAAAGATACGCAGTATTTT	CSAARLAGKDTQYF
many	TRBD1	TRBJ2-7	TRBV4-1	TGCGCCAGCAGCCAAGTAGGGACAGCCGAGCAGTACTTC	CASSQVGTAEQYF
many	NA	TRBJ1-2	TRBV6-5	TGTGCCAGCAGTTTGCAATACTCTATGCGAAAGACCTATGGCTACACCTTC	CASSLQYSMRKTYGYTF
NA	TRBD2	TRBJ2-5	TRBV9	TGTGCCAGCAGCGCTACTAGCGGGACCCAAGAGACCCAGTACTTC	CASSATSGTQETQYF
many	NA	TRBJ1-2	TRBV5-4	TGTGCCAGCGGGCACTACGTACCAGGAAAGACCTATGGCTACACCTTC	CASGHYVPGKTYGYTF
NA	NA	TRBJ1-2	TRBV3-1	TGTGCCAGCAGCAATACCTACACCCTTCGAAAGACCTATGGCTACACCTTC	CASSNTYTLRKTYGYTF
many	NA	TRBJ2-3	TRBV3-1	TGTGCCAGCAGCCCAGGTTTCGGTACGCAGTATTTT	CASSPGFGTQYF
many	NA	TRBJ2-1	TRBV12-3/TRBV12-4	TGTGCCAGCAACCAGGACAAAGTCACCATCGATGAGCAGTTCTTC	CASNQDKVTIDEQFF